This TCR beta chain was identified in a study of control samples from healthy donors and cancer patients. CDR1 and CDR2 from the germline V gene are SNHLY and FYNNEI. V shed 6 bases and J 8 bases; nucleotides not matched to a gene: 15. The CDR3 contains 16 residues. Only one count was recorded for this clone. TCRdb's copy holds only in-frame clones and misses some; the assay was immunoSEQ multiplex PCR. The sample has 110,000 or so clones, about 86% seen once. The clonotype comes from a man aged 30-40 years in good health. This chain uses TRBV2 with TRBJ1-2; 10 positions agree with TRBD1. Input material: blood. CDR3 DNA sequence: TGTGCCAGCAGCGGGCGTTTGGGGACAGGGGTCGTAGGCTACACCTTC. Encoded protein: CASSGRLGTGVVGYTF.